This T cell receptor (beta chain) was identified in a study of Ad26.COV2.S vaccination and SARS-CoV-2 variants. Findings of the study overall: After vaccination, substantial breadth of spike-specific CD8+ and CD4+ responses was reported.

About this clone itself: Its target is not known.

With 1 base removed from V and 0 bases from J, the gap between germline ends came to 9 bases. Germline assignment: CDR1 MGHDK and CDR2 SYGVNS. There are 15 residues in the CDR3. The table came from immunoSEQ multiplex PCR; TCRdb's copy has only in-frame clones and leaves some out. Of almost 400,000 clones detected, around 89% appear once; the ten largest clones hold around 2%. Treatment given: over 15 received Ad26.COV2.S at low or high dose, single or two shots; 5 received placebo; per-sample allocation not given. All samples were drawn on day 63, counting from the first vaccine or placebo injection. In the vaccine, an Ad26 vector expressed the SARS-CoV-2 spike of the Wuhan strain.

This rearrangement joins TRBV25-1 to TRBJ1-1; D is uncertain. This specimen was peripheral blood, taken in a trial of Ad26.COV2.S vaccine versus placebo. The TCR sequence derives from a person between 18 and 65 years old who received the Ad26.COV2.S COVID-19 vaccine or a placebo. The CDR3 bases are TGTGCCAGCAGTGAATCGGGAGGCATGAACACTGAAGCTTTCTTT. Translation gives CASSESGGMNTEAFF.